The sequence of this TCR beta chain was determined in a study of identical twins. Template switching supplied a universal primer site; unique molecular identifiers were carried on the cDNA. From the 5' RACE reads, TCRdb called clonotypes with MiXCR, one entry per CDR3 protein. Of fewer than 650,000 distinct CDR3 sequences in the sample, 7.1% are singletons; the top ten hold around 1.6%. CDR3 length equals 12 residues. The V gene lost 5 bases and the J gene lost 4 bases, with 8 bases spanning the gap. This clonotype occurred many times. Antigen specificity is unknown. Study-wide results and caveats: Conclusions leaned on cross-sectional statistical analysis and did not track the same donors over time.

The same data also went into a second study, on yellow fever vaccine responses in identical twins.

The sequenced material came from PBMCs. The TCR sequence derives from a woman aged 18 to 35 in good health. This chain uses TRBV12-3 or TRBV12-4 with TRBJ2-5, with D maybe TRBD1 (6 bases). The chain's CDR3 is CASSPGVETQYF. The CDR3 DNA reads TGTGCCAGCAGTCCAGGGGTAGAGACCCAGTACTTC.